The entry below gives a single TCR beta chain sequence along with its context. Its binding antigen is unknown. It has no much larger one-base neighbor in the sample; base qualities were not kept. The data are from a study of cytomegalovirus exposure and HLA in healthy donors (dated by TCRdb to 2016 to 2017). Some background on the complete study: An earlier analysis of 587 of the donors reported about 290 Gb of sequence data and 117 million unique TCR beta sequences from about 200 million T cells. An early release that covered fewer than 750 HLA-typed donors contained about 290 gigabases of sequencing data and around 80 million unique TCR sequences. Of the roughly 420 genotyped donors, roughly 80% were placed in the genetic ancestry cluster associated with self-reported Caucasian donors. The aim of the study was to test whether cataloging public T cell receptors could identify signatures of past pathogen exposure. The study profiled the T cell repertoires of 666 subjects by immunosequencing and related them to cytomegalovirus serostatus. Along with the approximately 650-subject first cohort, a separate validation cohort of over a hundred different subjects was used. To predict cytomegalovirus infection status, the study brought together high-throughput TCR immunosequencing, statistical association of individual TCRs with disease status, and machine learning. A later analysis re-analyzed previously published TCR beta repertoires from roughly 690 donors and added high-resolution HLA genotyping to study TCR occurrence patterns. Rather than drawing on any new phenotypic data, the later analysis identified candidate immune exposures from TCR beta sequences and the way those sequences occurred across donors. In an earlier analysis of about 590 of the donors, high-throughput TCR beta sequencing was used to judge whether each TCR beta V gene segment behaved as functional or pseudogenic. Donor age, sex, ethnicity and CMV serostatus were compiled together with the repertoire data. A later genetic analysis used genome-wide SNP genotypes for about 65% of the roughly 700 donors, treating that subset as a discovery cohort. Every repertoire in the discovery cohort had been generated on one and the same sequencing platform. Both class I and class II loci were covered by HLA typing, at four-digit resolution. Typing coverage differed by locus: A, B, C, DRB1 and DQB1 were typed in roughly 629-630 donors, DQA1 in about 500, DPA1 in some 610, and DPB1 in just under 480. About five DR-DQ haplotypes were treated as single units for association and clustering because of strong linkage in the cohort. Across 398 genotyped donors of the cohort, an average of about 240,000 unique TCR beta nucleotide sequences per donor were sequenced, and around 20% of those sequences were non-productive.

Broader findings and caveats from the paper: A later analysis associated 15,000 to 20,000 TCR beta sequences with specific HLA alleles at a false discovery rate of 0.05. Most CMV-associated TCR beta chains appeared to be HLA-restricted in a later analysis, and the HLA associations seemed to be driven largely by CMV exposure. The authors suggested that the approach could potentially be generalized to other disease states and immunological phenotypes. An association between a missense DCLRE1C variant and V-gene and J-gene trimming of TCR beta chains was found in a later genetic analysis and replicated in an independent cohort. Three of the identified cytomegalovirus-associated TCR beta chains were confirmed in vitro to be specific for cytomegalovirus antigens. The classifier was reported to diagnose cytomegalovirus status with high specificity and sensitivity in both the original cohort and the validation cohort. The sequencing pipeline was judged likely to have produced a cluster of highly shared sequence variants as a technical artifact. The cohort was sequenced for TCR beta chains only, and without alpha or paired-chain data the features that could be detected were limited. Several of the top co-occurrence clusters appeared to be linked to parvovirus B19, influenza, CMV and Epstein-Barr virus, according to a later analysis. In an earlier analysis of approximately 590 of the donors, most TCR beta V segments appeared in productive rearrangements about 87% or about 30% of the time, broadly matching IMGT annotations. Because the 87-base-pair reads could not distinguish some IMGT-functional V segments, including TRBV6-2 and TRBV6-3, those segments were excluded. Presence/absence analyses assumed roughly uniform sequencing depth across donors, an assumption that may not hold. Because some donors lacked HLA typing at each locus, the association tests relied only on the typed subset. In a later analysis, TCR association rates were found to vary across HLA loci, with the most associated TCRs seen for DRB1 alleles and the fewest for HLA-C alleles. When HLA alleles, especially DR and DQ, strongly co-occurred, TCR associations were difficult to assign to individual alleles. Correlated functional status among segregating V segments might reflect linkage disequilibrium, but an unknown experimental factor could not be ruled out. The earlier analysis of fewer than 750 of the donors excluded roughly 17 rarely observed V segments, including chromosome 9 orphons, because counts were too low. For the cohort, immune exposure information was limited to CMV serostatus. A further reported finding was that TCR beta sequences accurately predicted the HLA-A and HLA-B alleles for most subjects in the first cohort. A later genetic analysis reported fewer N-insertions in productive TCRs among donors in an Asian-associated ancestry cluster than the roughly 700-donor mean. In the study, approximately 150 TCR beta chains were listed as associated with cytomegalovirus. Most TCR sequences were seen in very few donors, while some public TCRs were found in many individuals. In a later analysis, HLA-associated TCR beta chains were found to be more clonally expanded and to have lower generation probabilities than equally common non-associated chains.

The cohort consisted of approximately 690 healthy bone marrow donors. At the time of sampling, all cohort members were nominally healthy, though unrecorded immune exposures were likely present. The donor was CMV seronegative and was included in the group of about 350 seronegative cohort members. A peripheral blood sample was provided by each donor, and peripheral blood mononuclear cells were used for TCR beta sequencing. Genomic DNA extraction from the blood cell samples was performed with the Qiagen DNeasy Blood Extraction Kit. The receptor library was made with the immunoSEQ multiplex PCR assay. A mixture of 60 forward primers for TCR Vbeta segments and 13 reverse primers for TCR Jbeta segments was used in the multiplex PCR. Amplification of the CDR3 region of rearranged TCR beta genes was performed with a multiplex PCR assay on genomic DNA. The amplified TCR beta libraries were sequenced on the Illumina HiSeq System as 87-base-pair reads. The authors' pipeline ran thus. A later analysis counted tens of millions of unique TCR beta chains across the 550 to 750 repertoires, and around 9.9 million of these chains were shared by at least two donors. Raw reads were error-corrected and collapsed into unique sequences by a nearest-neighbor algorithm in which closely related sequences were merged to remove PCR and sequencing errors. V, D and J gene segments were assigned by aligning CDR3 sequences to IMGT reference sequences. For a sequence to be retained, a match of at least six nucleotides was required to both a V gene segment and a J gene segment. A rearrangement was called productive if the CDR3 had no stop codons and remained in frame with V and J, and every other rearrangement was called non-productive. CDR3 was defined by IMGT convention, running from the second conserved V-encoded cysteine to the conserved J-encoded phenylalanine. Sequences without an unambiguous match to a single V gene segment were excluded from the earlier analysis of 450 to 750 of the donors. In an earlier analysis of around 590 of the donors, a V segment was called functional when productive rearrangements were above 56.7%, and segregating when the standard deviation between donors exceeded 5%. A statistical classification framework was developed to diagnose cytomegalovirus status using the catalog of TCR beta chain sequences. V and J gene assignment, in a later analysis, came from comparing TCR nucleotide sequences with IMGT/GENE-DB human TR gene sequences. The TCRdist pipeline was used in a later analysis to assign CDR3 sequences and most-parsimonious VDJ recombination scenarios. In a later analysis, every TCR beta chain was defined by the combination of its CDR3 amino acid sequence and its V-gene family, and reads without a unique V-gene family were dropped. A later analysis removed several hundred highly shared, low-generation-probability nucleotide sequences to deal with suspected cross-contamination and a sequencing artifact. In a later analysis, a clonal expansion index for each public chain was calculated from normalized within-repertoire ranks of inferred template counts. In a later analysis, generation probabilities were computed with a VDJ recombination model fitted to out-of-frame rearrangements, and the resulting probabilities were checked against IGoR. A later analysis scored TCR-TCR, TCR-HLA and TCR-CMV co-occurrence with hypergeometric tests, applying a repertoire-size bias correction to TCR pairs. False discovery rates were estimated in a later analysis by permuting HLA or CMV assignments 20 times. A later analysis grouped co-occurring TCRs with DBSCAN, adding TCRdist sequence similarity when clustering within HLA-allele-positive subsets. Co-occurrence clustering excluded repertoires with fewer than 30,000 or more than 120,000 public chains, plus five with anomalous nucleotide sharing. TCRdb stores this immuneACCESS table with in-frame sequences only. Part of the clones is absent; in the studies checked, under half of the shortfall reflects unresolved V genes, and no reason is known for the rest. V and J calls plus clone size are reproduced from that table; the DNA served to infer D and trimming. The sample has some 200,000 clones on record, 75% to 85% of them singletons. The top ten hold around 2.2% of the sample.

V was cut back by 6 bases and J by 0 bases, leaving a gap of 8 bases between them. Spanning cysteine to phenylalanine, the CDR3 consists of 13 amino acids. The kept DNA is CDR3 alone, 39 bases in frame from the first base. From a lookup of the germline V gene, CDR1 and CDR2 are MDHEN and SYDVKM. The material sequenced was PBMCs. The rearrangement joined TRBV28 to TRBJ2-5, and TRBD1 may be the D gene, going by 6 matching bases. This clonotype originated in a woman between 25 and 40 years old in good health and CMV-seronegative. The CDR3 region reads CASRTGYQETQYF. The DNA is TGTGCCAGCAGGACAGGCTACCAAGAGACCCAGTACTTC.